A single sample is the source of the 6 T cell receptor beta chains below, sequenced in a study of cytomegalovirus exposure and HLA in healthy donors. PCR employed 60 Vbeta and 13 Jbeta primers. Data came from immunoSEQ multiplex PCR; TCRdb stores just in-frame clones and leaves some out. The table records some 150,000 clones, 82% of them present only once. The sequencing input was PBMCs. The receptors stem from a woman in her forties or fifties in good health and CMV-seropositive.

The genes are TRBV27 and TRBJ1-1; TRBD1 matches at 8 bases. This CDR3 has 15 residues. J gave up 10 bases and V 8 bases, and 18 bases lay outside the gene matches. Looked up from germline, CDR1 is MNHEY and CDR2 is SMNVEV (reference sequence). The CDR3 coding sequence is TGTGCCAGCTCTAGCGCCGGGACAGGTCGGTCACCAGCTTTCTTT. Translating it yields CASSSAGTGRSPAFF.

This chain joins TRBV5-4 and TRBJ2-4, with 9 bases that match TRBD1. The CDR3 is 16 residues long. The germline V gene encodes CDR1 SGHNT and CDR2 YYREEE (reference sequence). The V gene end was trimmed by 4 bases and the J gene end by 7 bases; junction bases not matched to a gene: 12. The CDR3 region has the DNA TGTGCCAGCAGCACGGGGACAGGGAGGATGGGGAACATTCAGTACTTC. Protein: CASSTGTGRMGNIQYF. Combining the CDR3 with reference TRBV5-4 and TRBJ2-4 gives the whole variable domain ETGVTQSPTHLIKTRGQQVTLRCSSQSGHNTVSWYQQALGQGPQFIFQYYREEENGRGNFPPRFSGLQFPNYSSELNVNALELDDSALYLCASSTGTGRMGNIQYFGAGTRLSVL.

CDR3 sequence reads: CASSQDLGNEQFF. CDR3 sequence (DNA): TGCGCCAGCAGCCAAGACCTCGGCAATGAGCAGTTCTTC. V gene TRBV4-3 combines with J gene TRBJ2-1; D uncertain. CDR1 is LGHNA, CDR2 YSLEER, per germline. This CDR3 spans 13 amino acids. Trimming pared 0 bases from V and 6 bases from J, leaving 6 bases between.

The chain carries TRBV9 and TRBJ2-7; D may be TRBD1 (6 bases). The end of the DNA is better explained by TRBJ2-1, so the J call may be wrong. The CDR3 runs 14 residues. Germline loops: CDR1 SGDLS, CDR2 YYNGEE. CDR3 DNA sequence: TGTGCCAGCAGCGTAGGGACAGTAACCCATGAGCAGTTCTTC. It codes for CASSVGTVTHEQFF.

The table lists this clone with a count of one. V usage is TRBV5-1 and J usage is TRBJ1-3; 9 bases align to TRBD1. Germline assignment: CDR1 SGHRS and CDR2 YFSETQ. The CDR3 contains 16 residues. The V and J ends lost 2 bases and 1 base, in that order; junction bases with no gene match: 4. CDR3 coding DNA: TGCGCCAGCAGCTTAGGGACAGGGCGATCTGGAAACACCATATATTTT. The encoded protein is CASSLGTGRSGNTIYF.

This chain uses TRBV14 with TRBJ1-4; no clear D. Between the trimmed V and J ends, which lost 1 base and 7 bases, there was a span of 13 bases. CDR3 size: 15 residues. CDR1 SGHDN and CDR2 FVKESK come from the germline V gene. The CDR3 region has the DNA TGTGCCAGCAGCCAAGTGGCGGGTTTGATTGAAAAACTGTTTTTT. The encoded protein is CASSQVAGLIEKLFF. Full variable domain (rest looked up from reference TRBV14 and TRBJ1-4): EAGVTQFPSHSVIEKGQTVTLRCDPISGHDNLYWYRRVMGKEIKFLLHFVKESKQDESGMPNNRFLAERTGGTYSTLKVQPAELEDSGVYFCASSQVAGLIEKLFFGSGTQLSVL.